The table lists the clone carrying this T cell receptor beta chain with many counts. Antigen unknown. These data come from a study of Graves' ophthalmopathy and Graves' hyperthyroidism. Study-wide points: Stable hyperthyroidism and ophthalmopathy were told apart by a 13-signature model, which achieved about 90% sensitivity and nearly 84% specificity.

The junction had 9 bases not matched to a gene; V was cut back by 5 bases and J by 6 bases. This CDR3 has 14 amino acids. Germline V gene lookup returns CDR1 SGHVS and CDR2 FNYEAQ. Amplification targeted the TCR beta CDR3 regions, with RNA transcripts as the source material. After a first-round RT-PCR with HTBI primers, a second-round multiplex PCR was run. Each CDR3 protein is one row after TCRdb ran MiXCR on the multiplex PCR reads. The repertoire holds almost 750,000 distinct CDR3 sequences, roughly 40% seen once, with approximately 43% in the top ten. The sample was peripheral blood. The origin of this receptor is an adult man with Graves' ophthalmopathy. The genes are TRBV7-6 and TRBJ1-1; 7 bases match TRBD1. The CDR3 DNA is TGTGCCAGCAGCCACACGACAGGGTTGGCTGAAGCTTTCTTT. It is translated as CASSHTTGLAEAFF.